Listed below are T cell receptor beta chains from one sample, sequenced in a study of chemoradiotherapy in HPV16-positive cancers. Here immunoSEQ multiplex PCR was the method, and the copy in TCRdb shows in-frame clones only, minus some. This sample has roughly 32,000 clones, with roughly nine tenths found just once. Sequences were derived from blood, sampled from a patient who underwent chemoradiotherapy. The receptors derive from a human donor with HPV-associated anogenital cancer. The CDR3 runs from the conserved cysteine through the conserved F or W. D genes are given only for firm matches. Rows give clone size only sometimes, using once, few, many, or a class for an expanded clone.

D gene: TRBD2; J gene: TRBJ2-7; clone size: NA; V gene: TRBV7-2; CDR3 protein: CASSPSTSGGSYEQYF; CDR3 DNA: TGTGCCAGCAGCCCCTCAACTAGCGGGGGTTCCTACGAGCAGTACTTC
D gene: TRBD2; J gene: TRBJ2-3; clone size: NA; V gene: TRBV9; CDR3 protein: CASSVTSGRADTQYF; CDR3 DNA: TGTGCCAGCAGCGTTACTAGCGGGAGGGCAGATACGCAGTATTTT
D gene: NA; J gene: TRBJ2-7; clone size: once; V gene: TRBV5-1; CDR3 protein: CASSLAGMSYEQYF; CDR3 DNA: TGCGCCAGCAGCTTGGCGGGAATGTCCTACGAGCAGTACTTC
D gene: TRBD1; J gene: TRBJ2-7; clone size: NA; V gene: TRBV7-9; CDR3 protein: CASSTGQGDYEQYF; CDR3 DNA: TGTGCCAGCAGCACCGGACAGGGGGACTACGAGCAGTACTTC
D gene: TRBD1; J gene: TRBJ2-3; clone size: NA; V gene: TRBV7-2; CDR3 protein: CASSLERRQGDTQYF; CDR3 DNA: TGTGCCAGCAGCTTAGAGAGGAGACAGGGCGATACGCAGTATTTT
D gene: NA; J gene: TRBJ1-5; clone size: NA; V gene: TRBV7-2; CDR3 protein: CASSPDILGDQPQHF; CDR3 DNA: TGTGCCAGCAGCCCGGACATCTTAGGGGATCAGCCCCAGCATTTT
D gene: NA; J gene: TRBJ1-5; clone size: NA; V gene: TRBV4-1; CDR3 protein: CASSRDGLFHF; CDR3 DNA: TGCGCCAGCAGCCGCGACGGGCTGTTTCATTTT
D gene: TRBD2; J gene: TRBJ2-3; clone size: NA; V gene: TRBV7-2; CDR3 protein: CASTLSGTSTDTQYF; CDR3 DNA: TGTGCCAGCACCTTGAGCGGGACCTCCACAGATACGCAGTATTTT
D gene: NA; J gene: TRBJ2-7; clone size: NA; V gene: TRBV5-1; CDR3 protein: CASSLGLGTMSSYEQYF; CDR3 DNA: TGCGCCAGCAGCTTGGGTCTCGGGACGATGTCCTCCTACGAGCAGTACTTC
D gene: NA; J gene: TRBJ2-5; clone size: NA; V gene: TRBV7-2; CDR3 protein: CASSLEVSAGRETQYF; CDR3 DNA: TGTGCCAGCAGCTTAGAGGTGTCGGCGGGAAGAGAGACCCAGTACTTC
D gene: NA; J gene: TRBJ2-2; clone size: NA; V gene: TRBV15; CDR3 protein: CATSRDHTGELFF; CDR3 DNA: TGTGCCACCAGCAGAGATCACACCGGGGAGCTGTTTTTT
D gene: NA; J gene: TRBJ2-4; clone size: NA; V gene: TRBV11-2; CDR3 protein: CASSLSRAF; CDR3 DNA: TGTGCCAGCAGCTTAAGTAGAGCCTTC
D gene: TRBD1; J gene: TRBJ2-3; clone size: NA; V gene: TRBV30; CDR3 protein: CAWSLDRAQADTQYF; CDR3 DNA: TGTGCCTGGAGCCTTGACAGGGCTCAGGCAGATACGCAGTATTTT
D gene: NA; J gene: TRBJ1-4; clone size: NA; V gene: TRBV7-9; CDR3 protein: CASSFRDSEKLFF; CDR3 DNA: TGTGCCAGCAGCTTCAGGGATAGTGAAAAACTGTTTTTT
D gene: NA; J gene: TRBJ2-7; clone size: NA; V gene: TRBV5-1; CDR3 protein: CASQGPPGRGEQYF; CDR3 DNA: TGCGCCAGCCAGGGCCCACCCGGCCGTGGGGAGCAGTACTTC